Listed below are T cell receptor beta chains from one sample, sequenced in a study of cytomegalovirus exposure and HLA in healthy donors. The method was immunoSEQ multiplex PCR; TCRdb's version includes in-frame clones alone and lacks a portion of them. Of over 100,000 clones in the sample, roughly 70% were seen once. Input material: PBMCs. These receptors were taken from a woman aged 40 to 49 in good health and CMV-seropositive. CDR3s include the opening cysteine and the closing phenylalanine or tryptophan. The D gene is left open where the match is weak. Size is stated for part of the rows, as once, few or many counts, or as a class when the clone is expanded.

clone size: -; D gene: -; J gene: TRBJ2-7; V gene: TRBV5-1; CDR3 protein: CASSEGREQYF; CDR3 DNA: TGCGCCAGCAGCGAAGGGAGGGAGCAGTACTTC
clone size: -; D gene: -; J gene: TRBJ1-4; V gene: TRBV30; CDR3 protein: CAWTWGGATRKLFF; CDR3 DNA: TGTGCCTGGACTTGGGGGGGGGCTACGAGAAAACTGTTTTTT
clone size: once; D gene: TRBD1; J gene: TRBJ1-1; V gene: TRBV2; CDR3 protein: CASRQGGLSTEAFF; CDR3 DNA: TGTGCCAGCAGGCAGGGGGGTTTGAGCACTGAAGCTTTCTTT
clone size: -; D gene: TRBD1; J gene: TRBJ1-6; V gene: TRBV7-2; CDR3 protein: CASSWALTGGGSSPLHF; CDR3 DNA: TGTGCCAGCAGCTGGGCTTTAACAGGGGGCGGAAGTTCACCCCTCCACTTT
clone size: once; D gene: TRBD2; J gene: TRBJ2-7; V gene: TRBV5-1; CDR3 protein: CASRNGLAGVYEQYF; CDR3 DNA: TGCGCCAGCAGAAATGGACTAGCGGGAGTCTACGAGCAGTACTTC
clone size: -; D gene: TRBD1; J gene: TRBJ2-1; V gene: TRBV7-2; CDR3 protein: CASSSRDRGLTTGYNEQFF; CDR3 DNA: TGTGCCAGCAGCTCGCGGGACAGGGGGCTCACTACCGGCTACAATGAGCAGTTCTTC
clone size: -; D gene: -; J gene: TRBJ2-6; V gene: TRBV28; CDR3 protein: CASSSTGRRSGANVLTF; CDR3 DNA: TGTGCCAGCAGTTCGACAGGGAGGAGGTCTGGGGCCAACGTCCTGACTTTC
clone size: -; D gene: TRBD2; J gene: TRBJ2-1; V gene: TRBV6-1; CDR3 protein: CASIVAGGHYNEQFF; CDR3 DNA: TGTGCCAGCATAGTAGCGGGGGGGCACTACAATGAGCAGTTCTTC
clone size: -; D gene: -; J gene: TRBJ1-1; V gene: TRBV27; CDR3 protein: CASSPQGTAQWYEAFF; CDR3 DNA: TGTGCCAGCAGTCCTCAGGGTACGGCCCAATGGTATGAAGCTTTCTTT
clone size: -; D gene: TRBD2; J gene: TRBJ2-4; V gene: TRBV9; CDR3 protein: CASSVDGGSKNIQYF; CDR3 DNA: TGTGCCAGCAGCGTAGACGGCGGGAGCAAAAACATTCAGTACTTC
clone size: -; D gene: -; J gene: TRBJ2-4; V gene: TRBV4-1; CDR3 protein: CASSQVADLAKNIQYF; CDR3 DNA: TGCGCCAGCAGCCAGGTGGCGGATTTAGCCAAAAACATTCAGTACTTC
clone size: -; D gene: TRBD1; J gene: TRBJ2-3; V gene: TRBV5-8; CDR3 protein: CASSWGTGTDTQYF; CDR3 DNA: TGTGCCAGCAGCTGGGGGACAGGGACAGATACGCAGTATTTT
clone size: -; D gene: TRBD2; J gene: TRBJ2-3; V gene: TRBV18; CDR3 protein: CASASGSSTDTQYF; CDR3 DNA: TGTGCCAGCGCCAGCGGGAGCAGCACAGATACGCAGTATTTT
clone size: -; D gene: TRBD1; J gene: TRBJ2-7; V gene: TRBV28; CDR3 protein: CASTLAFRDRDRYEQYF; CDR3 DNA: TGTGCCAGCACCCTAGCTTTCCGGGACAGGGATAGGTACGAGCAGTACTTC
clone size: -; D gene: -; J gene: TRBJ2-1; V gene: TRBV11-2; CDR3 protein: CASSVLSEGEQFF; CDR3 DNA: TGTGCCAGCAGCGTACTATCGGAGGGTGAGCAGTTCTTC
clone size: -; D gene: -; J gene: TRBJ1-1; V gene: TRBV18; CDR3 protein: CATNAGMNTEAFF; CDR3 DNA: TGTGCCACCAATGCCGGGATGAACACTGAAGCTTTCTTT
clone size: -; D gene: TRBD1; J gene: TRBJ2-6; V gene: TRBV4-3; CDR3 protein: CASSPGLGQGALGANVLTF; CDR3 DNA: TGCGCCAGCAGCCCGGGTTTAGGGCAGGGGGCACTTGGGGCCAACGTCCTGACTTTC
clone size: few; D gene: TRBD1; J gene: TRBJ1-5; V gene: TRBV19; CDR3 protein: CASSRRDRDEQPQHF; CDR3 DNA: TGTGCCAGTAGCCGAAGAGACAGGGATGAGCAGCCCCAGCATTTT
clone size: few; D gene: TRBD1; J gene: TRBJ2-1; V gene: TRBV5-8; CDR3 protein: CASILGAGQGASYNEQFF; CDR3 DNA: TGTGCCAGCATCCTCGGGGCAGGACAGGGGGCCTCCTACAATGAGCAGTTCTTC
clone size: -; D gene: TRBD1; J gene: TRBJ1-2; V gene: TRBV7-3; CDR3 protein: CASSLRRGGQGSVGYTF; CDR3 DNA: TGTGCCAGCAGCTTAAGGAGAGGGGGACAGGGCTCCGTTGGCTACACCTTC
clone size: -; D gene: TRBD1; J gene: TRBJ1-5; V gene: TRBV5-6; CDR3 protein: CASSLQGINQPQHF; CDR3 DNA: TGTGCCAGCAGCTTACAGGGGATCAATCAGCCCCAGCATTTT
clone size: -; D gene: -; J gene: TRBJ1-1; V gene: TRBV29-1; CDR3 protein: CSVRQSPYTEAFF; CDR3 DNA: TGCAGCGTCCGACAGTCCCCTTACACTGAAGCTTTCTTT
clone size: -; D gene: TRBD1; J gene: TRBJ2-2; V gene: TRBV5-1; CDR3 protein: CASSLARDSNTGELFF; CDR3 DNA: TGCGCCAGCAGCTTGGCCAGGGACAGTAACACCGGGGAGCTGTTTTTT
clone size: -; D gene: -; J gene: TRBJ1-3; V gene: TRBV5-1; CDR3 protein: CASSLGGLNSGNTIYF; CDR3 DNA: TGCGCCAGCAGCTTGGGAGGCCTTAACTCTGGAAACACCATATATTTT
clone size: -; D gene: -; J gene: TRBJ2-2; V gene: TRBV19; CDR3 protein: CASSLQANTGELFF; CDR3 DNA: TGTGCCAGTAGTTTACAGGCGAACACCGGGGAGCTGTTTTTT
clone size: -; D gene: -; J gene: TRBJ2-7; V gene: TRBV9; CDR3 protein: CASSVAGVGAYEQYF; CDR3 DNA: TGTGCCAGCAGCGTAGCAGGGGTAGGGGCCTACGAGCAGTACTTC
clone size: -; D gene: TRBD1; J gene: TRBJ1-4; V gene: TRBV5-1; CDR3 protein: CASSLGRQGVNEKLFF; CDR3 DNA: TGCGCCAGCAGCTTGGGTCGACAGGGAGTAAACGAAAAACTGTTTTTT
clone size: -; D gene: TRBD1; J gene: TRBJ1-4; V gene: TRBV19; CDR3 protein: CATRGQGNEKLFF; CDR3 DNA: TGTGCCACGCGGGGACAGGGGAATGAAAAACTGTTTTTT
clone size: -; D gene: -; J gene: TRBJ1-2; V gene: TRBV6-1; CDR3 protein: CASRGGKGYTF; CDR3 DNA: TGTGCCAGCAGAGGGGGTAAGGGCTACACCTTC
clone size: -; D gene: TRBD1; J gene: TRBJ1-6; V gene: TRBV6-5; CDR3 protein: CASSYSTGTGNSPLHF; CDR3 DNA: TGTGCCAGCAGTTACTCGACCGGGACAGGCAATTCACCCCTCCACTTT
clone size: -; D gene: -; J gene: TRBJ1-4; V gene: TRBV6-5; CDR3 protein: CASSQDTFEKLFF; CDR3 DNA: TGTGCCAGCAGCCAGGACACCTTTGAAAAACTGTTTTTT